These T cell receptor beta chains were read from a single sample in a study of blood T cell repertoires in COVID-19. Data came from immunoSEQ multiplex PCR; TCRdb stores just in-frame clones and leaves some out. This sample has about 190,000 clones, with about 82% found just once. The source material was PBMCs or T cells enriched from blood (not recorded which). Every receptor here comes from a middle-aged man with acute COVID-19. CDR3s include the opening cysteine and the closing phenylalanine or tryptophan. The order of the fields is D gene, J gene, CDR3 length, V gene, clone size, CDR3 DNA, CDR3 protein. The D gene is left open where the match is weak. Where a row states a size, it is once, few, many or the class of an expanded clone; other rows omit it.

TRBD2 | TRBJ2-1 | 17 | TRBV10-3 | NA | TGTGCCATCAGCTGGTCGGGAGGGGGGTCGACCTACAATGAGCAGTTCTTC | CAISWSGGGSTYNEQFF
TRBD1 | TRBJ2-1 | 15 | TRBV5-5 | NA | TGTGCCAGCAGCATAGAGGGACAGTTAATCGATGAGCAGTTCTTC | CASSIEGQLIDEQFF
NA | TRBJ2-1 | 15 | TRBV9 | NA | TGTGCCAGCAGCGCTCGTACTGGCTCCTACAATGAGCAGTTCTTC | CASSARTGSYNEQFF
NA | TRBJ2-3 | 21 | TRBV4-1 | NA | TGCGCCAGCAGCCCGCCCCACCAGGGGCCACCCTTCCCCCTTAGCACAGATACGCAGTATTTT | CASSPPHQGPPFPLSTDTQYF
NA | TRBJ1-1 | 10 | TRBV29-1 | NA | TGCAGCTCTCCCCCGAGGAAAGCTTTCTTT | CSSPPRKAFF
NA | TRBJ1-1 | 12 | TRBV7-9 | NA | TGTGCCAGCAGTTTCCGCGGATCTGAAGCTTTCTTT | CASSFRGSEAFF
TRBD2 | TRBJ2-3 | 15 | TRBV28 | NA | TGTGCCAGCCCCCCCCCTAGCGGGAGCACAGATACGCAGTATTTT | CASPPPSGSTDTQYF
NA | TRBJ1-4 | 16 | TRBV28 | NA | TGTGCCAGCAGTCCCAATAGGGCCGGGGCTAATGAAAAACTGTTTTTT | CASSPNRAGANEKLFF
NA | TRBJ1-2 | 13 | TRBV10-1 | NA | TGCGCCAGCAGTGAGTCAGGGGTATCCGGCTACACCTTC | CASSESGVSGYTF
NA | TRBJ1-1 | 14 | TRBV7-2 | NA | TGTGCCAGCAGCTTCACAGCACCAAACACTGAAGCTTTCTTT | CASSFTAPNTEAFF
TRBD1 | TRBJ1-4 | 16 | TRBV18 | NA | TGTGCCAGCTCACCTCGTTTCGGGACAGGGGATGAAAAACTGTTTTTT | CASSPRFGTGDEKLFF
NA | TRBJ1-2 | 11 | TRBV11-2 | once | TGTGCCAGCAGCTTAGTTAATGGCTACACCTTC | CASSLVNGYTF
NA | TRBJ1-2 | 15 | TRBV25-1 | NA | TGTGCCAGCAGTGATTGGGGGGGTTATTCGGTGGGCTACACCTTC | CASSDWGGYSVGYTF
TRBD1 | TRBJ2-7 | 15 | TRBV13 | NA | TGTGCCAGCAGCTGGACAGGGGGCGGCTCGTACGAGCAGTACTTC | CASSWTGGGSYEQYF
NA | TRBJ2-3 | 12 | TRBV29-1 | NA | TGCAGCGTTGAAGATAGAGGGGATACGCAGTATTTT | CSVEDRGDTQYF
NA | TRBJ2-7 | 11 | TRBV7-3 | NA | TGTGCCAGCAGCTTAGGAGACGAGCAGTACTTC | CASSLGDEQYF
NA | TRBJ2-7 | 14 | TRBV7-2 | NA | TGTGCCAGCAGCTTCCGTGGCGGCTCCTACGAGCAGTACTTC | CASSFRGGSYEQYF
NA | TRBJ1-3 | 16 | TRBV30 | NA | TGTGCCTGGACCCCGCCTAGAGCTTTCTCTGGAAACACCATATATTTT | CAWTPPRAFSGNTIYF
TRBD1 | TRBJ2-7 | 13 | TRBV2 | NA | TGTGCCAGTCGACAGGGGGTTAACTACGAGCAGTACTTC | CASRQGVNYEQYF
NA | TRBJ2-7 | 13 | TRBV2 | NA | TGTGCCAGCAGTGAACAGACCCGGGGCGAGCAGTACTTC | CASSEQTRGEQYF
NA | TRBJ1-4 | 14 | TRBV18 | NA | TGTGCCAGCTCACGATCAGGTTCCTCGGAAAAACTGTTTTTT | CASSRSGSSEKLFF
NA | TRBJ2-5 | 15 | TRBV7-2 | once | TGTGCCAGCAGCCTACATGCGGGGGCTCAAGAGACCCAGTACTTC | CASSLHAGAQETQYF
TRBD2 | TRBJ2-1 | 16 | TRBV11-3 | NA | TGTGCCAGCAGCTTAGGGTTCGCTAGCGGGAGGTACGAGCAGTTCTTC | CASSLGFASGRYEQFF
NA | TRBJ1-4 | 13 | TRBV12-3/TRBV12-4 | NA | TGTGCCAGCAGTAGAAGCGATAATGAAAAACTGTTTTTT | CASSRSDNEKLFF
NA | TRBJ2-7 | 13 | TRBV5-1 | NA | TGCGCCAGCAGCACCCTAGACTCCTACGAGCAGTACTTC | CASSTLDSYEQYF
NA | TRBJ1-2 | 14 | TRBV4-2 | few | TGTGCCAGCAGCCCTCAAGGGGCTTCCTCAGGCTACACCTTC | CASSPQGASSGYTF
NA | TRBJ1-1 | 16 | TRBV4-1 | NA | TGCGCCAGCAGCCAATCAGGGCCGAAATTTAACACTGAAGCTTTCTTT | CASSQSGPKFNTEAFF
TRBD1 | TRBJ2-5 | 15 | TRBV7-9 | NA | TGTGCCAGCAGCACCGGGACAGCTATCCAAGAGACCCAGTACTTC | CASSTGTAIQETQYF
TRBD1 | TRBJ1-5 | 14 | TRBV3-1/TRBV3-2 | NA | TGTGCCAGCAGCCATGGGACAGGGGGTAGGCCCCAGCATTTT | CASSHGTGGRPQHF
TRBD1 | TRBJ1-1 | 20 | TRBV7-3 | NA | TGTGCCAGCAGCTTCGGATGGATCAGGGACAGGGTAGTTCGGGGCACTGAAGCTTTCTTT | CASSFGWIRDRVVRGTEAFF
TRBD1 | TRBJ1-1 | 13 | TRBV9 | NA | TGTGCCAGCAGCGTAGTAGGGGACAGGAAAGCTTTCTTT | CASSVVGDRKAFF
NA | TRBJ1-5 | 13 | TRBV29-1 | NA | TGCAGCGTTGCGAGGTCTGGCGATCAGCCCCAGCATTTT | CSVARSGDQPQHF
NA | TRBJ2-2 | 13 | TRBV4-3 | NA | TGCGCCAGCAGCCAAGGGACGGGGAGGGAGCTGTTTTTT | CASSQGTGRELFF